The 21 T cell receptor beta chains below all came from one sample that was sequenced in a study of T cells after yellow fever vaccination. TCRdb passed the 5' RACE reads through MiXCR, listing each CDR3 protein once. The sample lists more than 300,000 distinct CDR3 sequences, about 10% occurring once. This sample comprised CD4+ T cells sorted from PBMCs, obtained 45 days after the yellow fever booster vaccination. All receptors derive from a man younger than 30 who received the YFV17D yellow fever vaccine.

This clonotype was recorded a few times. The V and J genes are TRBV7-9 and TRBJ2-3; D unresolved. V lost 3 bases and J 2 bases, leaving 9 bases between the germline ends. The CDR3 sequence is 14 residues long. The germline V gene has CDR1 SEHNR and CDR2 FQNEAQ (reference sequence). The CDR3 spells CASSFRPNTDTQYF. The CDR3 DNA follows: TGTGCCAGCAGCTTCCGACCAAACACAGATACGCAGTATTTT.

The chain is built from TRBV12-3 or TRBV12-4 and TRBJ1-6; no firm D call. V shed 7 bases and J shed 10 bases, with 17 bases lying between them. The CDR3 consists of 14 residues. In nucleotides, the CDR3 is TGTGCCAGCACCGCGGGGATGTCGTACTCACCCCTCCACTTT. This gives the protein CASTAGMSYSPLHF.

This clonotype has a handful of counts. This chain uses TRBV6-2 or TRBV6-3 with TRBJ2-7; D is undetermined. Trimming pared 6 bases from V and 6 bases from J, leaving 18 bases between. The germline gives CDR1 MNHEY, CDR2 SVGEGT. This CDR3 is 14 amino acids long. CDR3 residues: CASRDRAPDREQYV. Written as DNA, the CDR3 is TGTGCCAGCAGGGATCGGGCCCCTGACCGCGAGCAGTACGTC.

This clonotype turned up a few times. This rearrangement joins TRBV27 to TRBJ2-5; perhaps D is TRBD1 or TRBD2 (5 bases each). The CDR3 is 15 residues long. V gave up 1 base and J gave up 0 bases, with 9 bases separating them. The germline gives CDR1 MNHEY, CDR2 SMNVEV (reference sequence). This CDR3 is CASSLWGPNQETQYF. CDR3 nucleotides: TGTGCCAGCAGTTTATGGGGACCGAACCAAGAGACCCAGTACTTC.

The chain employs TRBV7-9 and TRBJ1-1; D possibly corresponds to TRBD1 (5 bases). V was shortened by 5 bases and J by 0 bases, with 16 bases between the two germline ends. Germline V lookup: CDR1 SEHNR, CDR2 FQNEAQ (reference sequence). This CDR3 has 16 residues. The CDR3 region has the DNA TGTGCCAGCAGCCCCCGGCGGGGGTCCTTGAACACTGAAGCTTTCTTT. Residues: CASSPRRGSLNTEAFF.

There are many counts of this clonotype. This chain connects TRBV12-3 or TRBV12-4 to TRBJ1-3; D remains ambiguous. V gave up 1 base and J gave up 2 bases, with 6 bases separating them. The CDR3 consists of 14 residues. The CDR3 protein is CASSLGNAGNTIYF. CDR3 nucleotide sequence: TGTGCCAGCAGTTTAGGGAACGCTGGAAACACCATATATTTT.

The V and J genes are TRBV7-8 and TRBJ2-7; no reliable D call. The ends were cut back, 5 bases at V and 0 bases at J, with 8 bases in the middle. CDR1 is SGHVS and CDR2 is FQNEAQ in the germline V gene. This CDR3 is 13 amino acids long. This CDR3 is CASSPLSSYEQYV. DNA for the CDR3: TGTGCCAGCAGCCCTCTCAGCTCCTACGAGCAGTACGTC.

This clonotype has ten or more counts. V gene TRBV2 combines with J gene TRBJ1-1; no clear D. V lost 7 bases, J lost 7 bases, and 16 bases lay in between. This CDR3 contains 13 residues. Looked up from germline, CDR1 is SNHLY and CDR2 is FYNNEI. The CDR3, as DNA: TGTGCCAGCATACCATCCCCAACAGATGAAGCTTTCTTT. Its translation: CASIPSPTDEAFF.

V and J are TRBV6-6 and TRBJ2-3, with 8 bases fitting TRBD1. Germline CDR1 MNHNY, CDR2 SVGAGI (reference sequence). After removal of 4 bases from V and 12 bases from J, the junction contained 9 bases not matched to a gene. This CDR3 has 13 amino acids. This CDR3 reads CASSWTGPLYQYF. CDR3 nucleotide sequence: TGTGCCAGCAGTTGGACAGGGCCCTTATATCAGTATTTT.

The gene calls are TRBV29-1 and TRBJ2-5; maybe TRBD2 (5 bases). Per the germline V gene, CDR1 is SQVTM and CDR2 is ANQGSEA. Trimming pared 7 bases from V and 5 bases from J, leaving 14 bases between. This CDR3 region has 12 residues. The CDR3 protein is CSALRPGETQYF. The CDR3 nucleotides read TGCAGCGCCCTCCGCCCGGGGGAGACCCAGTACTTC.

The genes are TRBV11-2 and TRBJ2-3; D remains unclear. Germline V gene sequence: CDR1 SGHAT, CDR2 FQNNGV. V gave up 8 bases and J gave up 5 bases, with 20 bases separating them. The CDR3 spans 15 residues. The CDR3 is CASQWVAPLRDTQYF. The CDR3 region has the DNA TGTGCCAGCCAATGGGTTGCCCCTTTACGAGATACGCAGTATTTT. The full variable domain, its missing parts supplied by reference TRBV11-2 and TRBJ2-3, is EAGVAQSPRYKIIEKRQSVAFWCNPISGHATLYWYQQILGQGPKLLIQFQNNGVVDDSQLPKDRFSAERLKGVDSTLKIQPAKLEDSAVYLCASQWVAPLRDTQYFGPGTRLTVL.

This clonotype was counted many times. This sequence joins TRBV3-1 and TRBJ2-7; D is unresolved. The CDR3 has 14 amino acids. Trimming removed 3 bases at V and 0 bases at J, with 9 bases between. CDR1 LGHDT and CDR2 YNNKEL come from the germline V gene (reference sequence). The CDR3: CASSQSPLSYEQYF. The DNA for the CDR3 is TGTGCCAGCAGCCAGTCCCCCCTCTCCTACGAGCAGTACTTC.

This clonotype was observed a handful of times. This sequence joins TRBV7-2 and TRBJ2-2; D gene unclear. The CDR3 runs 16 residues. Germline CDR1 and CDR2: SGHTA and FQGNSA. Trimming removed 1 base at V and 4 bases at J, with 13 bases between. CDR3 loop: CASSLGRWGATGELFF. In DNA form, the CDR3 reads TGTGCCAGCAGCTTAGGCCGTTGGGGTGCCACCGGGGAGCTGTTTTTT.

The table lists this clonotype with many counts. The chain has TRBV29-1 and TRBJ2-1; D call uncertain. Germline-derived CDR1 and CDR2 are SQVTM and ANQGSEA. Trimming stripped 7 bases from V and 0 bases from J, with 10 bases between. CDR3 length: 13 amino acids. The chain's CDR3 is CSGGSSSYNEQFF. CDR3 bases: TGCAGCGGTGGATCCAGCTCCTACAATGAGCAGTTCTTC.

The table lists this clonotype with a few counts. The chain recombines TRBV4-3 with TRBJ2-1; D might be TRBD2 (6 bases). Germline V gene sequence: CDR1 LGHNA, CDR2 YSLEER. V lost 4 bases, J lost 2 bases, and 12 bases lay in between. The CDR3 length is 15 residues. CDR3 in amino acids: CASSLEGRTYNEQFF. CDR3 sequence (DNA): TGCGCCAGCAGCCTCGAGGGGAGGACCTACAATGAGCAGTTCTTC.

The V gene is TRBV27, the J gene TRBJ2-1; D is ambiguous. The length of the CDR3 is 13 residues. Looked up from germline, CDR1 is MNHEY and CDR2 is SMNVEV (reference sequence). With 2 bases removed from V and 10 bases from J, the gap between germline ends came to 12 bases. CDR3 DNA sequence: TGTGCCAGCAGTTTACTCTCCGAGTGGGAGCAGTTCTTC. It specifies CASSLLSEWEQFF.

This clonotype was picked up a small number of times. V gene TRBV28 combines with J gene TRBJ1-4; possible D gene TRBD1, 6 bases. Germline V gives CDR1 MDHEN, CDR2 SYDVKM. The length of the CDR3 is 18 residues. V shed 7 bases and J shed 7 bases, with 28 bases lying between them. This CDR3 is CASKGVMGLDSIFEKLFF. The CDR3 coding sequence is TGTGCCAGCAAAGGAGTCATGGGACTGGACAGTATTTTTGAAAAACTGTTTTTT.

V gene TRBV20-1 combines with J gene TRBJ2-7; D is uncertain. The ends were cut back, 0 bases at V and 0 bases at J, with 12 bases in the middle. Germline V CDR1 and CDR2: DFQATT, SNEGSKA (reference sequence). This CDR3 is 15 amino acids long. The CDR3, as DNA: TGCAGTGCTAGAGAGGGCTCTACGAGCTCCTACGAGCAGTACTTC. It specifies CSAREGSTSSYEQYF.

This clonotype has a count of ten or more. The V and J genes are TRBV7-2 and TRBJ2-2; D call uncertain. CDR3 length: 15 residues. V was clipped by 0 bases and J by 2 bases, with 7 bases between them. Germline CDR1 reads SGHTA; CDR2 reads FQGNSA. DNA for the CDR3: TGTGCCAGCAGCTTAGCGAACAGAAACACCGGGGAGCTGTTTTTT. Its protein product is CASSLANRNTGELFF.

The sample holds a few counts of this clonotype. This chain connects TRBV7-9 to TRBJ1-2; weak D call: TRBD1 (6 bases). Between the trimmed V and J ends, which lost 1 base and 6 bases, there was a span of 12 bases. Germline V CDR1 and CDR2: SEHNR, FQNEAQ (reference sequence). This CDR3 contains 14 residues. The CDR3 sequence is CASSLDTGYNGYTF. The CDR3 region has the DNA TGTGCCAGCAGCTTAGATACAGGGTATAATGGCTACACCTTC.

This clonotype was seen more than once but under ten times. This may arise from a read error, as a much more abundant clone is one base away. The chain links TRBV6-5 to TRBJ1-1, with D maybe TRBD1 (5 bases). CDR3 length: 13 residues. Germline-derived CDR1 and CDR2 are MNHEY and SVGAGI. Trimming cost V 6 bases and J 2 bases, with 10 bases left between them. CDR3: CASSSGHNTEAFF. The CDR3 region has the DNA TGTGCCAGCAGCTCCGGACACAACACTGAAGCTTTCTTT.